One T cell receptor beta chain is described in this entry. Its antigen remains unidentified. There are 14 residues in the CDR3. Germline V gene lookup returns CDR1 MDHEN and CDR2 SYDVKM. Trimming took 3 bases from V and 4 from J; bases not matched to a gene: 0. Unique molecular identifiers were affixed to single, distinct cDNA molecules. One entry per CDR3 protein, called by TCRdb with MiXCR from the 5' RACE reads. The table has 25,000 to 35,000 distinct CDR3 sequences, around 5.4% seen once. The sample is drawn from a study of early T cells in non-severe SARS-CoV-2 infection. Across the whole study: Unsorted whole-blood RNA was sequenced in bulk, leaving chains unpaired. Study observations and caveats: Private and CD4 specificities were missed by VDJdb matching, skewed to anti-spike CD8.

The TCR was taken from an adult who was a healthcare worker with PCR-confirmed SARS-CoV-2 infection or an uninfected control (not recorded which). Sequenced sample: whole blood. J is TRBJ2-3 and V is TRBV28, with 11 bases identical to TRBD1. The CDR3 spells CASSLDRGPDTQYF. The CDR3 nucleotides read TGTGCCAGCAGTTTGGACAGGGGGCCAGATACGCAGTATTTT.